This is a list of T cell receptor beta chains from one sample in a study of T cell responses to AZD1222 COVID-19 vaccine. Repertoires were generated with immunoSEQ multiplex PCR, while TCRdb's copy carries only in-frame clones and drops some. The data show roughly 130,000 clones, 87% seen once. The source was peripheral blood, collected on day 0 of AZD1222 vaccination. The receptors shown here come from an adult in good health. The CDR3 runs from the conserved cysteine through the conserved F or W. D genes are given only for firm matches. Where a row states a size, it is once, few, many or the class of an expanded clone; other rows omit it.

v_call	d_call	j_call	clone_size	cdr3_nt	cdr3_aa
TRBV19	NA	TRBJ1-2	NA	TGTGCCAGTAGTCCCGAAAGAGACCACGAGAATGGCTACACCTTC	CASSPERDHENGYTF
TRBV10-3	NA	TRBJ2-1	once	TGTGCCATCAGTGAGTCTTCTAGCCTCTACAATGAGCAGTTCTTC	CAISESSSLYNEQFF
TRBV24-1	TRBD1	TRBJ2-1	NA	TGTGCCACCAGTCAAGGCTACCGGGACAGGGGTCTAAGTGAGCAGTTCTTC	CATSQGYRDRGLSEQFF
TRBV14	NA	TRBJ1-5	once	TGTGCCAGCAGCCAAGGGGGAATTAGCAATCAGCCCCAGCATTTT	CASSQGGISNQPQHF
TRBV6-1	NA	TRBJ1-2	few	TGTGCCAGCAGTGAAGTCCCCAGTAATTTCTATGGCTACACCTTC	CASSEVPSNFYGYTF
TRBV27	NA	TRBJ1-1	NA	TGTGCCAGCAGTTCCATCCGATGGCCAGGACCGAAGAACACTGAAGCTTTCTTT	CASSSIRWPGPKNTEAFF
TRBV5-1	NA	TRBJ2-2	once	TGCGCCAGCAGCAGACTAGAGTCAGGGGACCTAGGGGAGCTGTTTTTT	CASSRLESGDLGELFF
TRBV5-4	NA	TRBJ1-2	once	TGTGCCAGCAGCTTGGTTGACAGATTAGTACTTGGCTACACCTTC	CASSLVDRLVLGYTF
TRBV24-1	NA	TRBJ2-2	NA	TGTGCCACCAGTGATTATCTCGACAGAGACACCGGGGAGCTGTTTTTT	CATSDYLDRDTGELFF
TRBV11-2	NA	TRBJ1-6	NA	TGTGCCAGCAGCCAACAGGGTGTTGATAGATCACCCCTCCACTTT	CASSQQGVDRSPLHF
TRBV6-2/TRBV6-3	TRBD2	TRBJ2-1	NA	TGTGCCAGCAGTAGCGGGGGGTCCCTTTACAATGAGCAGTTCTTC	CASSSGGSLYNEQFF
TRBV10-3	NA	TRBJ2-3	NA	TGTGCCATCAGCTACCAGGGACCCACAGATACGCAGTATTTT	CAISYQGPTDTQYF
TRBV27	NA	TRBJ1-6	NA	TGTGCCAGCAGTTACGACAGGCCCAATTCACCCCTCCACTTT	CASSYDRPNSPLHF
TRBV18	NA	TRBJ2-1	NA	TGTGCCAGCTCCGGCCGGGGCAGGGTCCAAAAGGTGGATGAGCAGTTCTTC	CASSGRGRVQKVDEQFF
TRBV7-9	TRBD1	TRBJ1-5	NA	TGTGCCAGCAGCCCGGACAGGGGGCGCGGGAGCAATCAGCCCCAGCATTTT	CASSPDRGRGSNQPQHF
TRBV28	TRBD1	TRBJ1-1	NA	TGTGCCACCTCACAGGGGCCCCTACCTGAAGCTTTCTTT	CATSQGPLPEAFF
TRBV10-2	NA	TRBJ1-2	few	TGCGCCAGCACCGGGGGGCCTTATGGCTACACCTTC	CASTGGPYGYTF
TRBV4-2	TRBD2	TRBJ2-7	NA	TGTGCCAGCAGCCTAAGTCGGGCAGCGGGGGGGAGCTCCTACGAGCAGTACTTC	CASSLSRAAGGSSYEQYF
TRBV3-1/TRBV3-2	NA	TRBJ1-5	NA	TGTGCCAGCAGCCAAGGGGCGGGGGCGCTTGGTCAGCCCCAGCATTTT	CASSQGAGALGQPQHF
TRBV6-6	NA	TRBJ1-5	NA	TGTGCCAGCAGTTACTACAATCAGCCCCAGCATTTT	CASSYYNQPQHF
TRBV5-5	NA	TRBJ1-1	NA	TGTGCCAGCAGCTTGCTGCCAGCCCCACGGAGGACTGAAGCTTTCTTT	CASSLLPAPRRTEAFF
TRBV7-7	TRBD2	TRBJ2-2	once	TGTGCCAGCAGCTCCACGTATGCCGGGGGGGCTAACACCGGGGAGCTGTTTTTT	CASSSTYAGGANTGELFF
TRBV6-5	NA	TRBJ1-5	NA	TGTGCCAGCAGGGGGCGTAATAGCAATCAGCCCCAGCATTTT	CASRGRNSNQPQHF
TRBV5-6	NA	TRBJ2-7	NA	TGTGCCAGCATGCCAAACGGCGGGGATCGGCAGTACTTC	CASMPNGGDRQYF
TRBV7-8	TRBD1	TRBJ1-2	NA	TGTGCCAGCAGCCCCGGCTGGGACAGGGGGAACTATGGCTACACCTTC	CASSPGWDRGNYGYTF
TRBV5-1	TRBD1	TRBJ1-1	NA	TGCGCCAGCAGCTCTCGACAGGGGGCCTGGAACACTGAAGCTTTCTTT	CASSSRQGAWNTEAFF
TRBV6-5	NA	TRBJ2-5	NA	TGTGCCAGCAGTTACGGAGGCGGGGCGAGGGAGACCCAGTACTTC	CASSYGGGARETQYF
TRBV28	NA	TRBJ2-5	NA	TGTGCCAGCAGTTCCGGGGGCGGAGCTCAAGAGACCCAGTACTTC	CASSSGGGAQETQYF
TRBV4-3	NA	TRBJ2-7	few	TGCGCCAGCAGCCAAACAGAAAGCTCCTACGAGCAGTACTTC	CASSQTESSYEQYF
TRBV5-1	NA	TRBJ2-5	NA	TGCGCCAGCAGCTCCTACCTCCAAGAGACCCAGTACTTC	CASSSYLQETQYF
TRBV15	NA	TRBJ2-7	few	TGTGCCACCAGCAGAGATCCGATGACCGTCTCCTACGAGCAGTACTTC	CATSRDPMTVSYEQYF
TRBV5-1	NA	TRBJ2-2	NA	TGCGCCGGGAGGACAGCCCTGAACACCGGGGAGCTGTTTTTT	CAGRTALNTGELFF
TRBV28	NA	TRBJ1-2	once	TGTGCCAGCAGTCCCCCCAAAGGGGCTGGCTACACCTTC	CASSPPKGAGYTF
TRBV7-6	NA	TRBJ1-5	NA	TGTGCCAGCAGCCTCGACGGAAATCAGCCCCAGCATTTT	CASSLDGNQPQHF
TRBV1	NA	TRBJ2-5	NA	TGCACCAGCAGCCAAGTATACCCCCGGACTAGCGGGGGCGGAGGAGAGACCCAGTACTTC	CTSSQVYPRTSGGGGETQYF
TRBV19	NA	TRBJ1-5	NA	TGTGCCAGTAGTTACGACGGGACTAGCAATCAGCCCCAGCATTTT	CASSYDGTSNQPQHF
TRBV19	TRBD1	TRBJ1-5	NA	TGTGCCAGTAGTACAGGGACAGGGGCGAATCAGCCCCAGCATTTT	CASSTGTGANQPQHF